Listed below are T cell receptor beta chains from one sample, sequenced in a study of blood T cell repertoires in COVID-19. Only in-frame clones appear in the TCRdb table, and some are missing; sequencing was by immunoSEQ multiplex PCR. Among approximately 390,000 clones, around 87% were seen once, and the ten largest hold 2% to 2.5%. The material sequenced was peripheral blood. Receptors originate from a woman between 55 and 75 years old with COVID-19, enrolled during active disease. The CDR3 runs from the conserved cysteine through the conserved F or W. A D gene is named only where the DNA matches it firmly. Clone size is shown for a subset of rows, as once, few, many or a class of expanded clone.

J: TRBJ1-2; D: NA; size: NA; V: TRBV5-4; DNA: TGTGCCAGCAGCGAAGCAAACCTTAACTATGGCTACACCTTC; CDR3: CASSEANLNYGYTF
J: TRBJ1-6; D: TRBD1; size: NA; V: TRBV6-5; DNA: TGTGCCAGCAGTTGGATCGGACAGGGTTGGGACCTCCACTTT; CDR3: CASSWIGQGWDLHF
J: TRBJ1-2; D: NA; size: NA; V: TRBV6-5; DNA: TGTGCCAGCAGTTCCCGATCAGGAACCTACACCTTC; CDR3: CASSSRSGTYTF
J: TRBJ1-3; D: TRBD1; size: once; V: TRBV7-3; DNA: TGTGCCAGCAGCCTACAGGGGGCAGGATCTGGAAACACCATATATTTT; CDR3: CASSLQGAGSGNTIYF
J: TRBJ2-2; D: NA; size: NA; V: TRBV19; DNA: TGTGCCAGTAGTATAGGTGGGACAACGAACACCGGGGAGCTGTTTTTT; CDR3: CASSIGGTTNTGELFF
J: TRBJ1-2; D: NA; size: NA; V: TRBV7-2; DNA: TGTGCCAGCAGCTCCCCCGCGGGGCCGGGGGGATATGGCTACACCTTC; CDR3: CASSSPAGPGGYGYTF
J: TRBJ2-2; D: NA; size: NA; V: TRBV7-3; DNA: TGTGCCAGCAGCTTAGGGGACAGCGGGGGAGTCACCGGGGAGCTGTTTTTT; CDR3: CASSLGDSGGVTGELFF
J: TRBJ2-7; D: NA; size: NA; V: TRBV18; DNA: TGTGCCAGCTCACCACCCGCTGGGCACGAGCAGTACTTC; CDR3: CASSPPAGHEQYF
J: TRBJ1-2; D: NA; size: NA; V: TRBV19; DNA: TGTGCCAGTAGACCTTCAGGGACTTATGGCTACACCTTC; CDR3: CASRPSGTYGYTF
J: TRBJ1-2; D: TRBD1; size: NA; V: TRBV11-1; DNA: TGTGCCAGCAGCCCAAGCGACAGGGGATCGCACTATGGCTACACCTTC; CDR3: CASSPSDRGSHYGYTF
J: TRBJ2-1; D: TRBD2; size: NA; V: TRBV19; DNA: TGTGCCAGTAGTCGGGGACTAGCGGGAAATGAGCAGTTCTTC; CDR3: CASSRGLAGNEQFF
J: TRBJ1-1; D: NA; size: NA; V: TRBV18; DNA: TGTGCCAGCTCACCAAACCAGGGGTACGGTGAAGCTTTCTTT; CDR3: CASSPNQGYGEAFF
J: TRBJ1-1; D: NA; size: NA; V: TRBV5-6; DNA: TGTGCCAGCAGCACCCGGATACAGGGTACAGCTTTCTTT; CDR3: CASSTRIQGTAFF
J: TRBJ2-3; D: TRBD2; size: NA; V: TRBV7-6; DNA: TGTGCCAGCAGCTTAGTTGCTAGCGGGGTCACAGATACGCAGTATTTT; CDR3: CASSLVASGVTDTQYF
J: TRBJ1-1; D: TRBD1; size: many; V: TRBV5-6; DNA: TGTGCCAGCAGCTCGGGACAGCGTGGTGAAGCTTTCTTT; CDR3: CASSSGQRGEAFF
J: TRBJ2-1; D: TRBD1; size: NA; V: TRBV19; DNA: TGTGCCAGTAGTCGGGACAGGGGGAACAATGAGCAGTTCTTC; CDR3: CASSRDRGNNEQFF
J: TRBJ1-1; D: NA; size: NA; V: TRBV7-9; DNA: TGTGCCAGCAGCGACCAAGGAAGGGGGAACACTGAAGCTTTCTTT; CDR3: CASSDQGRGNTEAFF
J: TRBJ1-1; D: TRBD1; size: once; V: TRBV2; DNA: TGTGCCAGCAGCCTGGGACAGTGGAACACTGAAGCTTTCTTT; CDR3: CASSLGQWNTEAFF
J: TRBJ1-3; D: NA; size: NA; V: TRBV5-1; DNA: TGCGCCAGCAGCTCCAGGGGAAGCTCTGGAAACACCATATATTTT; CDR3: CASSSRGSSGNTIYF
J: TRBJ1-5; D: NA; size: NA; V: TRBV4-1; DNA: TGCGCCAGCAGCCATAGGGAGGACCAGCCCCAGCATTTT; CDR3: CASSHREDQPQHF
J: TRBJ2-7; D: TRBD1; size: NA; V: TRBV7-2; DNA: TGTGCCAGCAGCACGACAGGGCACGAGCAGTACTTC; CDR3: CASSTTGHEQYF
J: TRBJ1-1; D: NA; size: NA; V: TRBV6-1; DNA: TGTGCCAGCAGTGAAAGCTGGTTATCTGAAGCTTTCTTT; CDR3: CASSESWLSEAFF
J: TRBJ2-7; D: TRBD1; size: NA; V: TRBV11-2; DNA: TGTGCCAGCAGCTTAGTAGTAGGCGGGACAGGATCACAGGAGCAGTACTTC; CDR3: CASSLVVGGTGSQEQYF
J: TRBJ1-5; D: NA; size: NA; V: TRBV2; DNA: TGTGCCAGCAGTGAGGCCCGCAACGGGGGTGGCAATCAGCCCCAGCATTTT; CDR3: CASSEARNGGGNQPQHF
J: TRBJ2-1; D: NA; size: NA; V: TRBV5-1; DNA: TGCGCCAGCAGCTTGGAGCCGAACTCCTACAATGAGCAGTTCTTC; CDR3: CASSLEPNSYNEQFF
J: TRBJ1-2; D: NA; size: NA; V: TRBV15; DNA: TGTGCCACCAGCAGAGAGAGCGGAACGTGGACCTATGGCTACACCTTC; CDR3: CATSRESGTWTYGYTF
J: TRBJ2-5; D: NA; size: NA; V: TRBV3-1/TRBV3-2; DNA: TGTGCCAGCAGCGGGGTGGCGGTCCTCGGGAAAGAGACCCAGTACTTC; CDR3: CASSGVAVLGKETQYF
J: TRBJ2-7; D: TRBD2; size: NA; V: TRBV19; DNA: TGTGCCAGTACCCCCGGGAGGGGCGGCGAGCAGTACTTC; CDR3: CASTPGRGGEQYF
J: TRBJ1-2; D: NA; size: NA; V: TRBV19; DNA: TGTGCCAGTAGTATAGAGAGATCCAACTATGGCTACACCTTC; CDR3: CASSIERSNYGYTF
J: TRBJ1-4; D: NA; size: NA; V: TRBV19; DNA: TGTGCCAGCCACAGGGACCTTAATGAAAAACTGTTTTTT; CDR3: CASHRDLNEKLFF
J: TRBJ2-7; D: TRBD1; size: NA; V: TRBV6-5; DNA: TGTGCCAGCAAAGGGACAGGGGGTCCCTACGAGCAGTACTTC; CDR3: CASKGTGGPYEQYF
J: TRBJ1-5; D: NA; size: NA; V: TRBV2; DNA: TGTGCCAGCAGTGGACAGCTTACCAATCAGCCCCAGCATTTT; CDR3: CASSGQLTNQPQHF
J: TRBJ1-2; D: TRBD1; size: NA; V: TRBV6-5; DNA: TGTGCCAGCAGCCCGACAGGGGGGTATGGCTACACCTTC; CDR3: CASSPTGGYGYTF
J: TRBJ2-5; D: TRBD2; size: NA; V: TRBV6-5; DNA: TGTGCCAGCAGAAGCGGGGTTCAAGCGGGGACCCAGTACTTC; CDR3: CASRSGVQAGTQYF
J: TRBJ1-1; D: TRBD1; size: NA; V: TRBV12-5; DNA: TGTGCTAGTGGTTTGTCGACAGGGGTCGAACCATCACAAGAGAACACTGAAGCTTTCTTT; CDR3: CASGLSTGVEPSQENTEAFF
J: TRBJ2-2; D: NA; size: NA; V: TRBV7-9; DNA: TGTGCCAGCAGCCAGAGTGGGGCGAGGACCGGGGAGCTGTTTTTT; CDR3: CASSQSGARTGELFF
J: TRBJ2-3; D: TRBD1; size: NA; V: TRBV6-5; DNA: TGTGCCAGCACAGGCCAGGACAGGGACACAGATACGCAGTATTTT; CDR3: CASTGQDRDTDTQYF
J: TRBJ2-5; D: TRBD2; size: NA; V: TRBV5-4; DNA: TGTGCCAGCAGCTTGGGGGGGGGAATAGAGACCCAGTACTTC; CDR3: CASSLGGGIETQYF
J: TRBJ2-1; D: NA; size: NA; V: TRBV11-3; DNA: TGTGCCAGCAGCGGCCGCAGGGACACAAGGGAATACAATGAGCAGTTCTTC; CDR3: CASSGRRDTREYNEQFF
J: TRBJ1-1; D: TRBD1; size: NA; V: TRBV6-1; DNA: TGTGCCAGCAGTGAAGCGCTTCAGGGGGCAACTGAAGCTTTCTTT; CDR3: CASSEALQGATEAFF
J: TRBJ2-5; D: NA; size: NA; V: TRBV9; DNA: TGTGCCAGCAGCGTAGGTACATTAGGTAGGCGAGGAGAGACCCAGTACTTC; CDR3: CASSVGTLGRRGETQYF